These 2 T cell receptor beta chains came from one sample sequenced in a study of T-cell reconstitution after alpha-beta-depleted transplantation in children (dated by TCRdb to about 2016). The receptor library was made with PCR. TCRdb records Illumina HiSeq 2500 as the sequencer. TCR libraries were prepared with molecular barcoding, using unique molecular identifiers to normalize TCRbeta repertoire quantification. Starting from the raw public reads, TCRdb applied fastp trimming at Q25, assembled clones with MiXCR and retained in-frame beta chains. CDR3 protein sequences are deduplicated, and each keeps its most common genes and DNA. For this sample there are 40,000 to 60,000 distinct CDR3 sequences; around 9% appear just once. The ten largest account for about 25% of the sample. This sample's time point label indicates: day 60 (about 2 months) after transplantation. What this sample's treatment or condition label stands for: allogeneic hematopoietic cell transplantation with graft depleted of TCRalphabeta T cells and CD19 B cells.

Sample: PBMCs, mostly from graft donor cells, taken 60 days after TCRalphabeta/CD19-depleted stem cell transplant. These receptors were collected from a male patient between 2 and 10 years old who had a stem cell transplant for chronic granulomatous disease, so the T cells may come from the graft donor.

This clonotype was observed a few times. The genes are TRBV14 and TRBJ2-7; D uncertain. This CDR3 contains 13 residues. CDR1 and CDR2 from the germline V gene are SGHDN and FVKESK. Trimming left V 1 base short and J 4 bases short, with 8 bases between. The CDR3 here is CASSQGTEYEQYF. Written as DNA, the CDR3 is TGTGCCAGCAGCCAAGGTACGGAGTACGAGCAGTACTTC.

This clonotype was recorded many times. This chain connects TRBV7-6 to TRBJ2-1; D gene uncertain. Trimming left V 5 bases short and J 0 bases short, with 8 bases between. Per germline, CDR1 SGHVS and CDR2 FNYEAQ. The CDR3 length is 14 residues. CDR3: CASSVDSSYNEQFF. CDR3 bases: TGTGCCAGCAGCGTCGATAGCTCCTACAATGAGCAGTTCTTC.